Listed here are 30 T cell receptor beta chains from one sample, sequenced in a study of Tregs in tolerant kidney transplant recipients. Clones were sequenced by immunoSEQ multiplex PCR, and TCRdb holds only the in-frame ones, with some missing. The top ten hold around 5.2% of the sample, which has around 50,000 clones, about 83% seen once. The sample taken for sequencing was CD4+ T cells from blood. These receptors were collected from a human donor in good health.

The CDR3 DNA reads TGTGCCAGCAGCTTAGGAATTTCTCGAGACCAAGAGACCCAGTACTTC. Translated: CASSLGISRDQETQYF. The V gene is TRBV7-9, the J gene TRBJ2-5; D unresolved. V was clipped by 1 base and J by 0 bases, with 12 bases between them. The CDR3 is made up of 16 amino acids. The germline V gene encodes CDR1 SEHNR and CDR2 FQNEAQ (reference sequence). The variable domain in full, with the rest retrieved from reference TRBV7-9 and TRBJ2-5, is DTGVSQNPRHKITKRGQNVTFRCDPISEHNRLYWYRQTLGQGPEFLTYFQNEAQLEKSRLLSDRFSAERPKGSFSTLEIQRTEQGDSAMYLCASSLGISRDQETQYFGPGTRLLVL.

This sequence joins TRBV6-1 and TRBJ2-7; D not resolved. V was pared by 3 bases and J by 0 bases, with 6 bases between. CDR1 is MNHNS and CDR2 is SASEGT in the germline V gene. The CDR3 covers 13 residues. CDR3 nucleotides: TGTGCCAGCAGTGATAAAGGCTCCTACGAGCAGTACTTC. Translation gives CASSDKGSYEQYF.

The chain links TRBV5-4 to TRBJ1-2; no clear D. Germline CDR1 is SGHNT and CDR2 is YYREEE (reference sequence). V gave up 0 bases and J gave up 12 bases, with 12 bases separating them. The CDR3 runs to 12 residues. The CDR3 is CASSLDATRNTF. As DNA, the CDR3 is TGTGCCAGCAGCTTGGACGCAACTCGGAACACCTTC.

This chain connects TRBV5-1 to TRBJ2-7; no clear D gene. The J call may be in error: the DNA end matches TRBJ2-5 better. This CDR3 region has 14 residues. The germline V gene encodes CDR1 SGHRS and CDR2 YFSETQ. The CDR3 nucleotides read TGCGCCAGCAGCTACGAAAGGACCGAAGAGACCCAGTACTTC. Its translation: CASSYERTEETQYF.

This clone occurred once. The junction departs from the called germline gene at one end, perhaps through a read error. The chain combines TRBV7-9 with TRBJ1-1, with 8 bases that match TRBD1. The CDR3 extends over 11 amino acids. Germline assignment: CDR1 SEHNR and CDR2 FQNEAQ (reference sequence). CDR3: CASSFGTGDYF. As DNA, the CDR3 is TGTGCCAGCAGCTTTGGGACAGGTGACTACTTT.

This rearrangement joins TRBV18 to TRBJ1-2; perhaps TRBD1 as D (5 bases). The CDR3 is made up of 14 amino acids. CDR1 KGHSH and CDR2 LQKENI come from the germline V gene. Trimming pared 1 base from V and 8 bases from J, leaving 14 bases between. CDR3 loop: CASSPLLDSKGYTF. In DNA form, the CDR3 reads TGTGCCAGCTCACCACTCCTTGACAGTAAAGGCTACACCTTC.

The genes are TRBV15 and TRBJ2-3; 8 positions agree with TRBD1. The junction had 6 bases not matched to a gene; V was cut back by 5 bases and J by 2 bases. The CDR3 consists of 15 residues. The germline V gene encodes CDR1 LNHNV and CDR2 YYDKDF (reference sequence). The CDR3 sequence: CATSRRGPHTDTQYF. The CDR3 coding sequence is TGTGCCACCAGCCGCAGGGGGCCCCACACAGATACGCAGTATTTT.

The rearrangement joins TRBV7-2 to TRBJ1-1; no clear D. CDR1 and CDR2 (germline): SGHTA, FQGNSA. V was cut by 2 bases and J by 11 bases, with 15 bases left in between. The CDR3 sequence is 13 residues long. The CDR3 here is CASSLRILSEAFF. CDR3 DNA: TGTGCCAGCAGCTTAAGGATTTTATCGGAGGCTTTCTTT.

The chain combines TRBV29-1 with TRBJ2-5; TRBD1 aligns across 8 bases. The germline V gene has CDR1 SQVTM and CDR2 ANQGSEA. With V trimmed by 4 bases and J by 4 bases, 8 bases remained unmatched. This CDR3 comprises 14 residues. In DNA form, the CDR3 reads TGCAGCGTTGGCGCAGGGGGCCGAGGAGAGACCCAGTACTTC. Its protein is CSVGAGGRGETQYF. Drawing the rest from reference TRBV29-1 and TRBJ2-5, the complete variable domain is SAVISQKPSRDICQRGTSLTIQCQVDSQVTMMFWYRQQPGQSLTLIATANQGSEATYESGFVIDKFPISRPNLTFSTLTVSNMSPEDSSIYLCSVGAGGRGETQYFGPGTRLLVL.

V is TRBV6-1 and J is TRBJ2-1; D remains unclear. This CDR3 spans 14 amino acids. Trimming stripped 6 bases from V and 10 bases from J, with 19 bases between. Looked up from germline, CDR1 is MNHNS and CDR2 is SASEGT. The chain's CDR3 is CASSRTATEGEQFF. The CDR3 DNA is TGTGCCAGCAGCCGAACCGCGACGGAAGGCGAGCAGTTCTTC.

The CDR3 DNA follows: TGTGCCAGCAGTCCCCTGACAGGGGGCATGGAGACCCAGTACTTC. Translating it yields CASSPLTGGMETQYF. The V and J genes are TRBV25-1 and TRBJ2-5; TRBD1 matches at 10 bases. V was pared by 5 bases and J by 5 bases, with 8 bases of the junction left unmatched. Per germline, CDR1 MGHDK and CDR2 SYGVNS. The CDR3 has 15 residues.

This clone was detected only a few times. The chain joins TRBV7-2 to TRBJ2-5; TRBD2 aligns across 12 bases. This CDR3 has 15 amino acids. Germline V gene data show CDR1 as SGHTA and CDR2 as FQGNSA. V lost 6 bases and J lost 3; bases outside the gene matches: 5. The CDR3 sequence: CASRFRLAGEETQYF. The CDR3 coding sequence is TGTGCCAGCAGGTTCAGACTAGCGGGAGAAGAGACCCAGTACTTC.

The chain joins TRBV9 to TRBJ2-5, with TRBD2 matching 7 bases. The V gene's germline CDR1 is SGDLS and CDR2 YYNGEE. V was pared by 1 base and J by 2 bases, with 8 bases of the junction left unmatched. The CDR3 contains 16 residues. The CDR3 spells CASSVSPAGWQETQYF. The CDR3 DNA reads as TGTGCCAGCAGCGTATCCCCAGCGGGGTGGCAAGAGACCCAGTACTTC.

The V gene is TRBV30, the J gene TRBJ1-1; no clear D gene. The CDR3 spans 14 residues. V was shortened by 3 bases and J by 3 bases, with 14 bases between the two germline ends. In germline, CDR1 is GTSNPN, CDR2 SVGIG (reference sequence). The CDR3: CAWRRSGIDTEAFF. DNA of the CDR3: TGTGCCTGGAGGAGGTCCGGGATCGACACTGAAGCTTTCTTT.

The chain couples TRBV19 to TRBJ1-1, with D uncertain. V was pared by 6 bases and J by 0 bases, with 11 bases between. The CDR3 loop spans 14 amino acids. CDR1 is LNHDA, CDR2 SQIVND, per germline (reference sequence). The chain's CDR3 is CASSRKNMNTEAFF. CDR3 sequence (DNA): TGTGCCAGTAGCCGTAAAAACATGAACACTGAAGCTTTCTTT.

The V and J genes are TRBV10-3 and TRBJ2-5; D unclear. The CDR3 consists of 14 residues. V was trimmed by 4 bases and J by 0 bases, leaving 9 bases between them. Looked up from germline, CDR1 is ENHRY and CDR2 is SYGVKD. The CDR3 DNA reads TGTGCCATCAGTGCAACAGAATACCAAGAGACCCAGTACTTC. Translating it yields CAISATEYQETQYF.

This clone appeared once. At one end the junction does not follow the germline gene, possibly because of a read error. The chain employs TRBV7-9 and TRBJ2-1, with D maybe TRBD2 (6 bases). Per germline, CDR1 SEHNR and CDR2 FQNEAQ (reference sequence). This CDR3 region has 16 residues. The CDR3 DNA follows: TGTGCCAGCAGCCTAGCCGGAGGGGTTCCTTACAATGAGCAGTTCTTC. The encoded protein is CASSLAGGVPYNEQFF.

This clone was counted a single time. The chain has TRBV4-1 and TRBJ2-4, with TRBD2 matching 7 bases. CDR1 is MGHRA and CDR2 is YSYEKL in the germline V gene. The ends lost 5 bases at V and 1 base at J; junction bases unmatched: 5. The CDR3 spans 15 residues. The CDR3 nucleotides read TGCGCCAGCAGCACCGTCGGGGGGGCCAAAAACATTCAGTACTTC. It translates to CASSTVGGAKNIQYF.

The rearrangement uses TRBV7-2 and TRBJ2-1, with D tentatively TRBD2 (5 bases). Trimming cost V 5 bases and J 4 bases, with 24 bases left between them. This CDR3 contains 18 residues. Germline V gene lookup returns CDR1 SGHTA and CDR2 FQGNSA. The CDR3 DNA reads TGTGCCAGCAGCCCCCGCCGGGCCCTTAGCGTCGATTACAATGAGCAGTTCTTC. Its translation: CASSPRRALSVDYNEQFF. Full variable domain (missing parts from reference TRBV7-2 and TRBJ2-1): GAGVSQSPSNKVTEKGKDVELRCDPISGHTALYWYRQSLGQGLEFLIYFQGNSAPDKSGLPSDRFSAERTGGSVSTLTIQRTQQEDSAVYLCASSPRRALSVDYNEQFFGPGTRLTVL.

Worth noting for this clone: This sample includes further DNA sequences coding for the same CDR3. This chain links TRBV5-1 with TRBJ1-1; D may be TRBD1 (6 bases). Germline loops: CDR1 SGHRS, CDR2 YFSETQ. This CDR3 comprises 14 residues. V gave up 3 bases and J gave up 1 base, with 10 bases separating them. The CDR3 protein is CASSSQGGNTEAFF. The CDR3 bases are TGCGCCAGCAGCTCACAAGGGGGGAACACTGAAGCTTTCTTT.

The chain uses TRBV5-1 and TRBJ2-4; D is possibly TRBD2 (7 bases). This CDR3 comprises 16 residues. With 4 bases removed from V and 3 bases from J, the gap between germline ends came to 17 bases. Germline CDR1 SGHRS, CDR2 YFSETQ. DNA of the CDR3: TGCGCCAGCAGCCCAGGGGCGGGAGTAAGCAAAAACATTCAGTACTTC. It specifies CASSPGAGVSKNIQYF.

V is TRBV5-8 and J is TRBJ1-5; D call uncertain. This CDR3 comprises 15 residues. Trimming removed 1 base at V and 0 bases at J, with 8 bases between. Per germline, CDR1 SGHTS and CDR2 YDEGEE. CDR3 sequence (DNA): TGTGCCAGCAGCTTGATGCAGCATAGCAATCAGCCCCAGCATTTT. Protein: CASSLMQHSNQPQHF. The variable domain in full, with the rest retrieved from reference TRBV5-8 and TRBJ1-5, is EAGVTQSPTHLIKTRGQQATLRCSPISGHTSVYWYQQALGLGLQFLLWYDEGEERNRGNFPPRFSGRQFPNYSSELNVNALELEDSALYLCASSLMQHSNQPQHFGDGTRLSIL.

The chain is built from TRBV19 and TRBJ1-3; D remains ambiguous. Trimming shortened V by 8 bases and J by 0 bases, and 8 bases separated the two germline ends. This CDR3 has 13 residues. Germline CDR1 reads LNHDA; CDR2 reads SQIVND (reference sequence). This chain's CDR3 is CASRKSSGNTIYF. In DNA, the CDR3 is TGTGCCAGTCGAAAGAGCTCTGGAAACACCATATATTTT.

The CDR3, as DNA: TGTGCCAGCAGCCCAACACGTACCTCCTACAATGAGCAGTTCTTC. This translates into CASSPTRTSYNEQFF. The chain employs TRBV7-3 and TRBJ2-1, with D unresolved. The germline V gene has CDR1 SGHTA and CDR2 FQGTGA. The CDR3 is made up of 15 amino acids. V gave up 5 bases and J gave up 0 bases, with 11 bases separating them.

The CDR3 is CASSIPPGQGSVEQYF. The CDR3 DNA sequence: TGTGCCAGTAGTATCCCACCGGGACAGGGATCGGTCGAGCAGTACTTC. The V and J genes are TRBV19 and TRBJ2-7, with TRBD1 matching 9 bases. The germline V gene encodes CDR1 LNHDA and CDR2 SQIVND (reference sequence). CDR3 size: 16 residues. After removal of 3 bases from V and 6 bases from J, the junction contained 12 bases not matched to a gene.

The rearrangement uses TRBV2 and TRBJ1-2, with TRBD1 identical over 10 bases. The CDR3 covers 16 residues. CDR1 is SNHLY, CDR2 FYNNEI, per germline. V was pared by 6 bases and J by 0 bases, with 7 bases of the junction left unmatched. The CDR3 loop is CASRLTGGAANYGYTF. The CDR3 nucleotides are TGTGCCAGCAGGCTGACAGGGGGCGCGGCTAACTATGGCTACACCTTC.

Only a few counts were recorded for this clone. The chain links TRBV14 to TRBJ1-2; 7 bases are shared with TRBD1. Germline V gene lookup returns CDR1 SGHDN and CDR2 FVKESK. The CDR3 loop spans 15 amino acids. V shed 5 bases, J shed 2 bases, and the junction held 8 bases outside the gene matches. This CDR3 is CASSIRTGPNYGYTF. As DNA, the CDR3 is TGTGCCAGCAGCATCCGGACAGGACCCAACTATGGCTACACCTTC.

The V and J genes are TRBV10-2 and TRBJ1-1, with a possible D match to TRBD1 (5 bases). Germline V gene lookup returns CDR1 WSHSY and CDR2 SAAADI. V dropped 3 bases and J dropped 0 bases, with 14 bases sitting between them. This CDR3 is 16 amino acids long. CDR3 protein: CASSDRETGMNTEAFF. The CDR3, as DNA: TGCGCCAGCAGTGACAGGGAGACTGGGATGAACACTGAAGCTTTCTTT.

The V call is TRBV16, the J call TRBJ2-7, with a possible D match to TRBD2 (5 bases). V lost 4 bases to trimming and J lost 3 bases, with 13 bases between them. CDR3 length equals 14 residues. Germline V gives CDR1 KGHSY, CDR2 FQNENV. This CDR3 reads CASSRATSYYEQYF. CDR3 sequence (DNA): TGTGCCAGCAGCCGGGCCACTAGTTACTACGAGCAGTACTTC.

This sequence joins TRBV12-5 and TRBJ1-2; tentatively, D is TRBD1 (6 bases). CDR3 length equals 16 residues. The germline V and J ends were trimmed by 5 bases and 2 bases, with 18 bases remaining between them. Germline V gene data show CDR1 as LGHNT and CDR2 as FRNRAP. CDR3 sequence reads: CASGMRLQGRNYGYTF. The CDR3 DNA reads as TGTGCTAGTGGTATGCGGCTACAGGGTAGGAACTATGGCTACACCTTC.